The clone carrying this T cell receptor (beta chain) was seen ten or more times. Its antigen is still unknown. The CDR3 length is 14 residues. Germline V gives CDR1 SQVTM, CDR2 ANQGSEA. The V end lost 6 bases, the J end lost 5 bases, and 19 bases lay between the germline ends. MiXCR, applied by TCRdb to the 5' RACE reads, yields one record per CDR3 protein. The repertoire consists of under 95,000 distinct CDR3 sequences, with around 7.9% occurring once and the leading ten covering around 29%. This sample was taken from a study of T cells after yellow fever vaccination. Whole-study context: Libraries from low-cell-number fractions were prepared with the SMART-Seq v4 Ultra Low Input RNA kit.

Study outcomes and limitations: Among primary-vaccination clones, most reappeared after the booster, at approximately 96% for CD4 and approximately 90% for CD8. Within FACS-sorted repertoires, abundant clonotypes contaminating from the bulk population could be present.

The specimen comprised CD8+ T cells sorted from PBMCs, sampled 10 to 11 days after the first yellow fever vaccination. The receptor was derived from a man aged 18-30 years who received the YFV17D yellow fever vaccine. This chain uses TRBV29-1 with TRBJ2-5; either TRBD1 or TRBD2 may fit D (5 bases each). CDR3 DNA: TGCAGCGTCGACTTCCCCTCCAGGGAGGAGACCCAGTACTTC. This translates into CSVDFPSREETQYF.